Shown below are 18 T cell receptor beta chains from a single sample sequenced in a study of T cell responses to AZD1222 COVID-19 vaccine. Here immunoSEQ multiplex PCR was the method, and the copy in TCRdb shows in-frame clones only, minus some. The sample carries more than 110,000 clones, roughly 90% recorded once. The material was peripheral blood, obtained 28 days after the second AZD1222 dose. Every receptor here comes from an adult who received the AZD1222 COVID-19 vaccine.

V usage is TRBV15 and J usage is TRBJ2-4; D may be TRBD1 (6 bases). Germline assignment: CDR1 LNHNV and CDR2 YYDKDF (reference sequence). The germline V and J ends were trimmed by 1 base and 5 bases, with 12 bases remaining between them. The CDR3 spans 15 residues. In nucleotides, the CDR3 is TGTGCCACCAGCAGAGCTATCAGGGGTGAAAACATTCAGTACTTC. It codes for CATSRAIRGENIQYF.

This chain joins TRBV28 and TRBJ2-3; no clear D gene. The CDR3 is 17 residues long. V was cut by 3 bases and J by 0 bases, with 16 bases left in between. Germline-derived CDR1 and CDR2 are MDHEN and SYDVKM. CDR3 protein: CASSFGQPVSSTDTQYF. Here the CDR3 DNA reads TGTGCCAGCAGTTTTGGGCAGCCAGTTTCTAGCACAGATACGCAGTATTTT.

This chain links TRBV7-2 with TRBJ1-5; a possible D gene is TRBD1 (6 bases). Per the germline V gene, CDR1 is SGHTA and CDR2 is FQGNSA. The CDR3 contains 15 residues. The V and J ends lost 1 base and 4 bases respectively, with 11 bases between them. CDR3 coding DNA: TGTGCCAGCAGCTTAGGCGGGGGCGAGAATCAGCCCCAGCATTTT. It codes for CASSLGGGENQPQHF.

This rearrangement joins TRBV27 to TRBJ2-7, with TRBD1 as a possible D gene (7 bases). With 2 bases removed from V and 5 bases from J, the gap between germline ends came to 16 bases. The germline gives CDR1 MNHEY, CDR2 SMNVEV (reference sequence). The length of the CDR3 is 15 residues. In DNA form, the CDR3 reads TGTGCCAGCAGTTTAGAGAACAGGGGAGGCCACGAGCAGTACTTC. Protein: CASSLENRGGHEQYF.

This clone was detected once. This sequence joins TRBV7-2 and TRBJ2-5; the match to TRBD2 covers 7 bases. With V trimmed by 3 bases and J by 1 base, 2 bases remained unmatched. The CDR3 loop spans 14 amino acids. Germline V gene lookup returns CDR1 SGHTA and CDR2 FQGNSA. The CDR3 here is CASSLGGVQETQYF. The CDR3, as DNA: TGTGCCAGCAGCTTGGGGGGGGTCCAAGAGACCCAGTACTTC.

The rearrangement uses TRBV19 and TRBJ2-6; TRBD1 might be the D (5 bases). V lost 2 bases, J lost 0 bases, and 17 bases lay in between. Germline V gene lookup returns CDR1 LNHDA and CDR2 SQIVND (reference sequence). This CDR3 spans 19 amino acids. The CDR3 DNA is TGTGCCAGTAGTATAACGGCGACAGAAACCATCTCTGGGGCCAACGTCCTGACTTTC. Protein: CASSITATETISGANVLTF.

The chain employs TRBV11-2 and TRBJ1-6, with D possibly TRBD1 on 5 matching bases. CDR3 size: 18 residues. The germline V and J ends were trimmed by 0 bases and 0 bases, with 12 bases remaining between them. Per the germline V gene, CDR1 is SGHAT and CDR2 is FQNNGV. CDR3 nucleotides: TGTGCCAGCAGCTTAGAGGGGAGACAGAGCTCCTATAATTCACCCCTCCACTTT. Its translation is CASSLEGRQSSYNSPLHF.

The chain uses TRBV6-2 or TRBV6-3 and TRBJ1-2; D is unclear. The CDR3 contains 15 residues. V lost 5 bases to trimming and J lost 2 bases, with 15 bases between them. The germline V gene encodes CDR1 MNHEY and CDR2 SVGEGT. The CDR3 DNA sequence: TGTGCCAGCAGTCCCCTAGGGCCCGTAAACTATGGCTACACCTTC. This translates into CASSPLGPVNYGYTF.

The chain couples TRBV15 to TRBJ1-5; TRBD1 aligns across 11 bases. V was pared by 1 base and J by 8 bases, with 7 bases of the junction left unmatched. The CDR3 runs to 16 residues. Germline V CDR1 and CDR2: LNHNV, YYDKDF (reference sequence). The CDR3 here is CATSRGPGQGVEPQHF. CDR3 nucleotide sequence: TGTGCCACCAGCAGAGGCCCGGGACAGGGGGTAGAGCCCCAGCATTTT.

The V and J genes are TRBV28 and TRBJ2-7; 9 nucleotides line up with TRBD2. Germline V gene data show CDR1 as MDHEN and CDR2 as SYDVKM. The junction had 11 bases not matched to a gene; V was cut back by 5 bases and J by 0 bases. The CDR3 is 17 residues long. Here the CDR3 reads CASSLPRGSGSSYEQYF. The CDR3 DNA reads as TGTGCCAGCAGTCTTCCTCGGGGTAGCGGGAGCTCCTACGAGCAGTACTTC.

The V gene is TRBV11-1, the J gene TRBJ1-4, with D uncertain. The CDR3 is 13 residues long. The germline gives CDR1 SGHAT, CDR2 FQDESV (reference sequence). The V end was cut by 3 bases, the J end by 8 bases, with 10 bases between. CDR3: CASSFDLSEKLFF. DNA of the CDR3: TGTGCCAGCAGCTTTGACCTATCAGAAAAACTGTTTTTT.

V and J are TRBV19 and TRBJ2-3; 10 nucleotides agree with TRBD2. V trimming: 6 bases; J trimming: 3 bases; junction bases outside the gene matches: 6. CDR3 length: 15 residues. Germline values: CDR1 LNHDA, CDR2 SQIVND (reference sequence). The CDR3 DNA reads TGTGCCAGTAGATGGAGCGGGAGGGTAACAGATACGCAGTATTTT. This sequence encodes CASRWSGRVTDTQYF.

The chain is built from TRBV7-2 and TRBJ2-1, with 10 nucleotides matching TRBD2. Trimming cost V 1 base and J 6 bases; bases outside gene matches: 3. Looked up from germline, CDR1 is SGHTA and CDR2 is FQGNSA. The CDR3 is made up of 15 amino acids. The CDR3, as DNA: TGTGCCAGCAGCTTAGGAGGACTAGCGGTCAATGAGCAGTTCTTC. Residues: CASSLGGLAVNEQFF.

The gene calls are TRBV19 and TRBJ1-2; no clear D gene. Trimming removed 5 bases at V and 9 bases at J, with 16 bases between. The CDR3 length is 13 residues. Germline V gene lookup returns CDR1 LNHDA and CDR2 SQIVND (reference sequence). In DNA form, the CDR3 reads TGTGCCAGTAGTCCCTTTCTTCGGGATAGCTACACCTTC. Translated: CASSPFLRDSYTF.

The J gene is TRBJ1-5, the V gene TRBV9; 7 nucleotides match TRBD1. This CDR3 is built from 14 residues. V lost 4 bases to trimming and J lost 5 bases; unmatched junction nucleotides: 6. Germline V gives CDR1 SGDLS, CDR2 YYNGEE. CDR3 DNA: TGTGCCAGCAGCCCGACAGGGAATCATCAGCCCCAGCATTTT. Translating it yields CASSPTGNHQPQHF.

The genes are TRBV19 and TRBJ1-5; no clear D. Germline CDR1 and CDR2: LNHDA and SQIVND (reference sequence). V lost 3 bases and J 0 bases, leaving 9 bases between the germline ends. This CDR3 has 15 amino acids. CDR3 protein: CASSIQDASNQPQHF. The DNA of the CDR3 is TGTGCCAGTAGTATCCAGGACGCTAGCAATCAGCCCCAGCATTTT. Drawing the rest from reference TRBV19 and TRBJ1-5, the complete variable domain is DGGITQSPKYLFRKEGQNVTLSCEQNLNHDAMYWYRQDPGQGLRLIYYSQIVNDFQKGDIAEGYSVSREKKESFPLTVTSAQKNPTAFYLCASSIQDASNQPQHFGDGTRLSIL.

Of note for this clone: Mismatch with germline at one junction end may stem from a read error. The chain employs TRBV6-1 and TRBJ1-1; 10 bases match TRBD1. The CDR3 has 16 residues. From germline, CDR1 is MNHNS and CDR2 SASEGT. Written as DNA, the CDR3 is TGTGCCAGCAGTGTATACTCGGGACAGGGGAACCCTGAAGCTTTCTTT. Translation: CASSVYSGQGNPEAFF.

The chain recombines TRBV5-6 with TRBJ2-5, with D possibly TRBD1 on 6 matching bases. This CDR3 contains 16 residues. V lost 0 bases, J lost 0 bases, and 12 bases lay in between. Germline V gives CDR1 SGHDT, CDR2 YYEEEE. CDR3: CASSLGDNKHQETQYF. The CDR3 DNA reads TGTGCCAGCAGCTTGGGGGACAATAAGCACCAAGAGACCCAGTACTTC.